Below are 17 T cell receptor beta chains sequenced from a single sample in a study of T cells in Graves' hyperthyroidism and ophthalmopathy. TCR beta CDR3 sequences were amplified from RNA transcripts. The TCR CDR3 first-round RT-PCR relied on the HTBI primer set. Using its own MiXCR run on the multiplex PCR reads, TCRdb lists one record per CDR3 protein. Of around 100,000 distinct CDR3 sequences listed, 47% are singletons. Material for sequencing was blood. The receptor set was obtained from a man aged 40-55 years with Graves' hyperthyroidism.

This clonotype came up a few times. The conserved closing phenylalanine or tryptophan is absent in this CDR3, likely reflecting a read error. The gene calls are TRBV20-1 and TRBJ2-3; D not certain. This CDR3 is 16 amino acids long. Per the germline V gene, CDR1 is DFQATT and CDR2 is SNEGSKA (reference sequence). V lost 0 bases to trimming and J lost 4 bases, with 17 bases between them. CDR3 sequence reads: CSARDQGPISPDTQYL. Here the CDR3 DNA reads TGCAGTGCTAGAGATCAAGGGCCCATCTCCCCAGATACGCAGTATCTT.

This clonotype came up a few times. This may be a read error: a much more frequent sequence differs by one nucleotide. The DNA of the CDR3 is TGTGCCAGCAGCGTCAGACAGGGGGCCTACGAGCAGTACTTC. It codes for CASSVRQGAYEQYF. The V call is TRBV6-5, the J call TRBJ2-7, with 9 bases fitting TRBD1. CDR3 length: 14 amino acids. The trim removed 6 bases at V and 2 bases at J, leaving 5 bases unmatched. Per germline, CDR1 MNHEY and CDR2 SVGAGI.

At least ten counts were recorded for this clonotype. The rearrangement uses TRBV25-1 and TRBJ2-7; D unclear. Germline-derived CDR1 and CDR2 are MGHDK and SYGVNS. Trimming stripped 6 bases from V and 6 bases from J, with 9 bases between. This CDR3 comprises 11 residues. CDR3 sequence reads: CASRAKSEQYF. CDR3 sequence (DNA): TGTGCCAGCAGGGCCAAGAGCGAGCAGTACTTC.

The chain employs TRBV7-9 and TRBJ2-3; D gene unclear. The CDR3 length is 14 residues. Germline CDR1 SEHNR, CDR2 FQNEAQ (reference sequence). Between the trimmed V and J ends, which lost 6 bases and 2 bases, there was a span of 12 bases. CDR3 amino acids: CASRYRALTDTQYF. In nucleotides, the CDR3 is TGTGCCAGCAGGTACCGGGCCCTCACAGATACGCAGTATTTT.

This clonotype was observed many times. This chain connects TRBV6-2 or TRBV6-3 to TRBJ2-2; TRBD2 matches at 10 bases. J lost 7 bases, V lost 7 bases, and 3 bases had no gene match. Germline lookup yields CDR1 MNHEY and CDR2 SVGEGT. The CDR3 is 13 amino acids. The CDR3 region has the DNA TGTGCCAGCACCCTAGCGGGAGTCGGGGAGCTGTTTTTT. Protein product: CASTLAGVGELFF.

The chain uses TRBV5-1 and TRBJ2-2, with D unclear. This CDR3 region has 11 residues. Per the germline V gene, CDR1 is SGHRS and CDR2 is YFSETQ. With 0 bases removed from V and 8 bases from J, the gap between germline ends came to 2 bases. The CDR3 protein is CASSLEGELFF. The CDR3 DNA sequence: TGCGCCAGCAGCTTGGAGGGGGAGCTGTTTTTT.

Turning to this clonotype: This likely comes from a read error, as the CDR3 has no conserved phenylalanine or tryptophan at its end. The chain combines TRBV15 with TRBJ2-6; TRBD1 aligns across 8 bases. The CDR3 consists of 16 residues. The junction had 9 bases not matched to a gene; V was cut back by 11 bases and J by 0 bases. CDR1 is LNHNV and CDR2 is YYDKDF in the germline V gene (reference sequence). The CDR3, as DNA: TGTGCCCCCCACCGGGACAGGTACTCTGGGGCCAACGTCCTGACTTCC. It encodes CAPHRDRYSGANVLTS.

Details on this clonotype: This could be a read error, since a much larger clone is one nucleotide away. This chain links TRBV9 with TRBJ1-5, with D possibly being TRBD1 (5 bases). The CDR3 length is 16 residues. Germline CDR1 SGDLS, CDR2 YYNGEE. CDR3 coding DNA: TGCGCCAGCAGCCGAGACGTAGGGCAGGGTGGTCAGCCCCAGCATTTT. Translating it yields CASSRDVGQGGQPQHF.

This clonotype was seen ten or more times. This chain joins TRBV7-9 and TRBJ1-1; D gene unclear. V was cut by 1 base and J by 10 bases, with 13 bases left in between. Germline CDR1 reads SEHNR; CDR2 reads FQNEAQ (reference sequence). CDR3 length: 13 amino acids. The CDR3 region is CASSLDDPWRAFF. DNA of the CDR3: TGTGCCAGCAGCTTAGACGACCCCTGGCGAGCTTTCTTT. Complete variable domain (other parts from reference TRBV7-9 and TRBJ1-1): DTGVSQNPRHKITKRGQNVTFRCDPISEHNRLYWYRQTLGQGPEFLTYFQNEAQLEKSRLLSDRFSAERPKGSFSTLEIQRTEQGDSAMYLCASSLDDPWRAFFGQGTRLTVV.

The table lists this clonotype with many counts. The J gene is TRBJ2-1, the V gene TRBV7-6, with unresolved D. The CDR3 covers 13 residues. Germline assignment: CDR1 SGHVS and CDR2 FNYEAQ. The V and J ends lost 11 bases and 5 bases respectively, with 16 bases between them. The CDR3 loop is CAHPRRLDNEQFF. DNA for the CDR3: TGTGCCCACCCGCGGCGTCTTGACAATGAGCAGTTCTTC.

By sample fraction, this clonotype is medium-sized. This rearrangement joins TRBV24-1 to TRBJ1-2, with D unresolved. V was trimmed by 4 bases and J by 7 bases, leaving 6 bases between them. The germline V gene has CDR1 KGHDR and CDR2 SFDVKD. The CDR3 runs 11 residues. The CDR3 loop reads CATSEDCGYTF. CDR3 DNA sequence: TGTGCCACCAGTGAAGACTGTGGCTACACCTTC.

This clonotype has at least ten counts. V is TRBV4-3 and J is TRBJ2-7; 8 bases fit TRBD2. CDR3 length equals 16 residues. Trimming at V came to 0 bases and at J to 2 bases, leaving 6 bases not matched to a gene. Germline V gene data show CDR1 as LGHNA and CDR2 as YSLEER. CDR3 DNA: TGCGCCAGCAGCCAAGATGCCACTAGCGGTCCCTACGAGCAGTACTTC. This gives the protein CASSQDATSGPYEQYF.

The V gene is TRBV12-3 or TRBV12-4, the J gene TRBJ2-5; 10 bases map to TRBD2. Trimming cost V 5 bases and J 2 bases; bases outside gene matches: 23. The CDR3 spans 21 residues. CDR3 bases: TGTGCCAGCAGTATCCCTACACCGGTGCCGCGGACTAGCGGTAATCAAGAGACCCAGTACTTC. This gives the protein CASSIPTPVPRTSGNQETQYF.

The V gene is TRBV10-3, the J gene TRBJ2-1; D remains unclear. This CDR3 contains 8 residues. The V end lost 11 bases, the J end lost 4 bases, and 0 bases lay between the germline ends. Looked up from germline, CDR1 is ENHRY and CDR2 is SYGVKD. In nucleotides, the CDR3 is TGTGCCTACAATGAGCAGTTCTTC. It translates to CAYNEQFF.

There are many counts of this clonotype. The CDR3 sequence: CASGQAQPQHF. DNA of the CDR3: TGCGCCAGCGGACAGGCTCAGCCCCAGCATTTT. V gene TRBV10-2 combines with J gene TRBJ1-5; 7 bases line up with TRBD1. Germline CDR1 and CDR2: WSHSY and SAAADI. This CDR3 has 11 amino acids. V lost 8 bases, J lost 6 bases, and 1 base stayed unmatched.

V gene TRBV10-1 combines with J gene TRBJ2-4, with D possibly being TRBD1 or TRBD2 (5 bases each). This CDR3 spans 18 amino acids. Between the trimmed V and J ends, which lost 2 bases and 2 bases, there was a span of 19 bases. Germline V gives CDR1 WNHNN, CDR2 SYGVQD (reference sequence). CDR3 in amino acids: CASSEILGPGAPKNIQYF. CDR3 bases: TGCGCCAGCAGTGAGATTTTGGGGCCCGGGGCGCCCAAAAACATTCAGTACTTC.

J is TRBJ2-7 and V is TRBV14; 10 bases align to TRBD2. Germline CDR1 is SGHDN and CDR2 is FVKESK. V lost 6 bases, J lost 3 bases, and 14 bases stayed unmatched. This CDR3 is built from 17 residues. DNA of the CDR3: TGTGCCAGCAGTTACTCGGCCGGGACTAGCGAGGACTACGAGCAGTACTTC. The encoded protein is CASSYSAGTSEDYEQYF.